These T cell receptor beta chains were read from a single sample in a study of T cell responses to AZD1222 COVID-19 vaccine. Produced via immunoSEQ multiplex PCR; TCRdb's table is partial and in-frame only. This table has 100,000 or so clones, 89% appearing once. Specimen: peripheral blood, collected 28 days after the second AZD1222 dose. These receptors were collected from an adult who received the AZD1222 COVID-19 vaccine. CDR3s include the opening cysteine and the closing phenylalanine or tryptophan. The D gene is left open where the match is weak. Clone sizes are given selectively: once, few, many, or a class where the clone is expanded.

TRBD2 TRBJ2-7 TRBV6-1 once TGTGCCAGCAGTTGGGAGGGTTTCTACGAGCAGTACTTC CASSWEGFYEQYF
NA TRBJ1-5 TRBV11-2 NA TGTGCCAGCAGCTTAGATAGTCAGAATCAGCCCCAGCATTTT CASSLDSQNQPQHF
NA TRBJ2-6 TRBV4-3 NA TGCGCCAGCAGCCAAGTCAGTAGGGTTGTCGTGACCTCTGGGGCCAACGTCCTGACTTTC CASSQVSRVVVTSGANVLTF
NA TRBJ1-3 TRBV6-5 NA TGTGCCAGCAGCCCCAACCGGGAAAACCGCATATATTTT CASSPNRENRIYF
TRBD1 TRBJ1-1 TRBV10-3 NA TGTGCCATAGGCGGGACAGGCCTGGCCTTAAACACTGAAGCTTTCTTT CAIGGTGLALNTEAFF
NA TRBJ2-1 TRBV18 NA TGTGCCAGCTCTTCCGAGCTAGCGCAGTTCTTC CASSSELAQFF
NA TRBJ1-2 TRBV20-1 NA TGCAGTGCTAGTGCCTATGGCTACACCTTC CSASAYGYTF
NA TRBJ2-7 TRBV4-2 NA TGTGCCAGCAGCCAGGGCTTTTCCTACGAGCAGTACTTC CASSQGFSYEQYF
TRBD2 TRBJ2-1 TRBV9 NA TGTGCCAGCAGCGTAGGACTAGCGGGCTACAATGAGCAGTTCTTC CASSVGLAGYNEQFF
NA TRBJ1-6 TRBV2 NA TGTGCCAGCAAATCAGGCTCCTATAATTCACCCCTCCACTTT CASKSGSYNSPLHF
NA TRBJ1-1 TRBV3-1/TRBV3-2 few TGTGCCAGCGGGAACCTGAACACTGAAGCTTTCTTT CASGNLNTEAFF
NA TRBJ1-1 TRBV27 once TGTGCCAGCAGTTTTAAAAGGAACACTGAAGCTTTCTTT CASSFKRNTEAFF
TRBD2 TRBJ2-7 TRBV10-3 NA TGTGCCATCAGTGAGGGAGCGGGAGCGTACGAGCAGTACTTC CAISEGAGAYEQYF
TRBD2 TRBJ2-7 TRBV11-2 NA TGTGCCAGCAGACCGACTAGCGGGAGTGAGCAGTACTTC CASRPTSGSEQYF
TRBD1 TRBJ1-4 TRBV6-5 NA TGTGCCAGCAGAGATACAGGGGGGGTCTACGAAAAACTGTTTTTT CASRDTGGVYEKLFF
TRBD2 TRBJ2-5 TRBV7-9 once TGTGCCAGCAGCCCGCCCTTCGGGACTAGCGGGAGTGGGGAGACCCAGTACTTC CASSPPFGTSGSGETQYF